The next 7 T cell receptor beta chains were all read from a single sample in a study of T cell changes during pregnancy in multiple sclerosis. Generated by immunoSEQ multiplex PCR, the TCRdb table keeps only in-frame clones and is missing some. The sample records tens of thousands of clones, 92% being singletons. Here the sequenced sample was CD4+ T cells from peripheral blood mononuclear cells, taken in the second trimester of pregnancy. These receptors came from a female donor with multiple sclerosis, enrolled in a pregnancy study.

The V gene is TRBV6-1, the J gene TRBJ1-2; a possible D gene is TRBD1 (6 bases). This CDR3 is 13 amino acids long. Germline V gene sequence: CDR1 MNHNS, CDR2 SASEGT. V lost 3 bases to trimming and J lost 3 bases, with 8 bases between them. The CDR3 nucleotides are TGTGCCAGCAGTGAGTCAGGGGACTATGGCTACACCTTC. It translates to CASSESGDYGYTF.

This chain links TRBV28 with TRBJ1-2; TRBD1 agrees at 7 bases. Trimming cost V 6 bases and J 3 bases; bases outside gene matches: 4. The CDR3 has 13 amino acids. The germline CDR1 and CDR2 sequences are MDHEN and SYDVKM. CDR3 residues: CASRQGQYYGYTF. CDR3 nucleotide sequence: TGTGCCAGCAGACAGGGGCAATACTATGGCTACACCTTC.

The V and J genes are TRBV7-8 and TRBJ2-5; D is ambiguous. This CDR3 comprises 16 residues. Deletions cut 1 base from V and 3 bases from J, with 15 bases between. CDR1 is SGHVS, CDR2 FQNEAQ, per germline. The CDR3 sequence is CASSLVELVKEETQYF. CDR3 nucleotide sequence: TGTGCCAGCAGCTTAGTCGAGTTGGTGAAAGAAGAGACCCAGTACTTC.

This rearrangement joins TRBV7-6 to TRBJ2-1; 10 bases are shared with TRBD2. There are 16 residues in the CDR3. With 0 bases clipped from V and 4 bases from J, the junction kept 3 bases outside the gene matches. CDR1 and CDR2 (germline): SGHVS, FNYEAQ. CDR3 nucleotides: TGTGCCAGCAGCTTAGCGATAGCGGGAGGTTACAATGAGCAGTTCTTC. It translates to CASSLAIAGGYNEQFF.

This clone showed up just once. The rearrangement joins TRBV11-3 to TRBJ2-3; D perhaps matches TRBD2 (6 bases). This CDR3 has 14 residues. V dropped 3 bases and J dropped 1 base, with 8 bases sitting between them. The germline CDR1 and CDR2 sequences are SGHNT and YENEEA. For the CDR3, the DNA is TGTGCCAGCAGCTTCAGGGAGGGCACAGATACGCAGTATTTT. It codes for CASSFREGTDTQYF.

CDR3 sequence: CASSLDRGNEQFF. CDR3 nucleotides: TGTGCCAGCAGCTTAGACCGGGGAAATGAGCAGTTCTTC. This chain uses TRBV7-7 with TRBJ2-1; maybe TRBD2 (5 bases). The CDR3 runs to 13 residues. Germline V CDR1 and CDR2: SSHAT, FNYEAQ (reference sequence). Between the trimmed V and J ends, which lost 1 base and 7 bases, there was a span of 8 bases.

V and J are TRBV5-4 and TRBJ2-2; possibly TRBD2 for D (6 bases). The CDR3 consists of 15 residues. Germline V lookup: CDR1 SGHNT, CDR2 YYREEE (reference sequence). Trimming took 0 bases from V and 4 from J, leaving 10 bases between them. The CDR3 bases are TGTGCCAGCAGCTTGGGGGGACTCTTCACCGGGGAGCTGTTTTTT. Its protein is CASSLGGLFTGELFF.